Sequencing of this TCR beta chain was carried out in a study of regulatory T cells in long-lasting Graves disease. Time point: persistent/refractory GD, antithyroid drugs over 5 years with positive TRAb. PBMC-extracted RNA yielded the TCR library. This clonotype has a count of ten or more. Antigen specificity is unknown. J lost 0 bases, V lost 5 bases, and 8 bases had no gene match. Per germline, CDR1 LNHDA and CDR2 SQIVND (reference sequence). CDR3 length: 18 residues. Broader study findings: Blood alone, not thyroid tissue, was studied. Newly diagnosed disease favored TRBV20-1 and TRBJ2-1 over persistent disease.

According to the study, TCR beta libraries were built with iRepertoire HTBI primers and CDR3-region Arm-PCR. Via MiXCR, TCRdb re-called the multiplex PCR reads, giving one row per CDR3 protein. The sample carries approximately 440,000 distinct CDR3 sequences, roughly a quarter recorded once. This sequence joins TRBV19 and TRBJ2-5, with 14 bases matching TRBD2. The source material was peripheral blood mononuclear cells (PBMCs), sampled when the disease was refractory, from a patient treated with antithyroid drugs. This receptor was obtained from a female donor with Graves disease. The CDR3 sequence is CASSPGTSGGAYQETQYF. The CDR3 bases are TGTGCCAGTAGTCCGGGGACTAGCGGGGGTGCCTACCAAGAGACCCAGTACTTC.